The sequence of this T cell receptor (beta chain) was determined in a study of T cell clonotyping in hematopoietic cell transplantation. Overall study results and limits: CD4 and CD8 repertoire contributions could not be separated without sorting. Pathologically expanded recipient clonotypes increased progressively from day 30 to day 180 as diversity fell.

Trimming removed 6 bases from V and 6 bases from J, with 8 bases in between. Germline-derived CDR1 and CDR2 are MNHEY and SVGAGI. This CDR3 region has 11 residues. Recipient blood drawn about 28 days pretransplant and days 30, 100, 180 after. This clone is classed as large. As yet, its antigen is unknown. Here immunoSEQ multiplex PCR was the method, and the copy in TCRdb shows in-frame clones only, minus some. In the table there are 6,000 or so clones, around 32% of which are singletons. The chain links TRBV6-5 to TRBJ1-2; no reliable D call. The receptor was derived from a female patient in her forties or fifties who had an allogeneic stem cell transplant from an unrelated donor, so the T cells may come from the graft donor. Some clones in this sample may be carry-over from other donors' samples. Sample: peripheral blood mononuclear cells, taken 30 days after allogeneic stem cell transplant. The CDR3 DNA reads TGTGCCAGCAGCTCCTTCGATGGCTACACCTTC. It translates to CASSSFDGYTF.